The subject of this entry is one T cell receptor (beta chain). TCRdb keeps only in-frame clones here, not all; method: immunoSEQ multiplex PCR. The repertoire includes 110,000 or so clones, 70% to 90% of them detected once, and 3% to 4% sits in the top ten. This sample stems from a study of blood T cell repertoires in COVID-19. At the level of the study: The study drew acute and convalescent COVID-19 samples from the United States, Italy and Spain. Sources were T cells, B-cell-depleted T cells, or PBMCs; the material itself was cDNA or gDNA.

Input material: peripheral blood. The TCR sequence derives from a man aged 35 to 55 with acute or convalescent COVID-19.

Here the CDR3 DNA reads TGTGCCAGCAGCAGAATTGGAACTAGCGGGATCACAGATACGCAGTATTTT. This encodes CASSRIGTSGITDTQYF. The rearrangement links TRBV6-2 or TRBV6-3 to TRBJ2-3; 10 bases match TRBD2. Germline V gives CDR1 MNHEY, CDR2 SVGEGT. CDR3 length equals 17 residues. Trimming removed 6 bases from V and 2 bases from J; junction bases left unmatched: 11.